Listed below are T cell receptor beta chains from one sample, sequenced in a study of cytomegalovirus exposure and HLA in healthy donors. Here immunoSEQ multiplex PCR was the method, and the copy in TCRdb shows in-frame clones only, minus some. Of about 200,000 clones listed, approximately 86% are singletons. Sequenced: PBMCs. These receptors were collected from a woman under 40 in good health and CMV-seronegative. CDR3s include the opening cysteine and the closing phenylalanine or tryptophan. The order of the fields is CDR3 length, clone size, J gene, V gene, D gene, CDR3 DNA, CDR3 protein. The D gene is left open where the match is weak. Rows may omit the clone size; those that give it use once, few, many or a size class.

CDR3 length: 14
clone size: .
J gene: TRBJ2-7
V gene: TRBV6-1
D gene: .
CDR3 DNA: TGTGCCAGCAGTGAAGAGCTAGATTCCTACGAGCAGTACTTC
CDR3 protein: CASSEELDSYEQYF

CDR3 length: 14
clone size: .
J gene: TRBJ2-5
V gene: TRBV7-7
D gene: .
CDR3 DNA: TGTGCTAGCAGTCAGGCAGGGTTGCTAGAGACCCAGTACTTC
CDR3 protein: CASSQAGLLETQYF

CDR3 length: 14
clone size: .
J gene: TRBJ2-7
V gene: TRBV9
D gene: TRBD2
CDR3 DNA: TGTGCCAGCAGCCTGGCTAGCGGGGGGGCAGAGCAGTACTTC
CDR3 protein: CASSLASGGAEQYF

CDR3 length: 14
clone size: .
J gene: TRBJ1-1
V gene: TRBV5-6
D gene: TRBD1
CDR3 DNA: TGTGCCAGCAGCTTAGGGGGCGAGAACACTGAAGCTTTCTTT
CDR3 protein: CASSLGGENTEAFF

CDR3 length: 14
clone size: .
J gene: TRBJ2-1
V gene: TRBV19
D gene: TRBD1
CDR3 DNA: TGTGCCAGTAGGACAGGGGGGTCCTACAATGAGCAGTTCTTC
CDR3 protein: CASRTGGSYNEQFF

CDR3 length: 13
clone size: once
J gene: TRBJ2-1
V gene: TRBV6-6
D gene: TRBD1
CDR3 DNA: TGTGCCAGCAGTCGGGACAGGGTGGGTGAGCAGTTCTTC
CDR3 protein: CASSRDRVGEQFF

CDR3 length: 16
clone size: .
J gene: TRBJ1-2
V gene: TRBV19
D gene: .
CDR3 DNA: TGTGCCAGTAGTACTTCCTCAATAACCTATAACTATGGCTACACCTTC
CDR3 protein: CASSTSSITYNYGYTF

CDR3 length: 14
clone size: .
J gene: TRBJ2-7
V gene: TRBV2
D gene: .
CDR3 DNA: TGTGCCAGCAGCCGCACACGGGAGCTCTACGAGCAGTACTTC
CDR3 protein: CASSRTRELYEQYF

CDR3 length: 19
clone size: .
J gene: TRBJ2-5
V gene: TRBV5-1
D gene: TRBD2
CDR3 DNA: TGCGCCAGCAGCTTGGAGGCCGGGAGGAATCGTCTACGGCGGGAGACCCAGTACTTC
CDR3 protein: CASSLEAGRNRLRRETQYF

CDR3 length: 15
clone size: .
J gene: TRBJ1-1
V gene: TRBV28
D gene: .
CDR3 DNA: TGTGCCAGCAGTTGGGTCCAGGGCGTGAACACTGAAGCTTTCTTT
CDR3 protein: CASSWVQGVNTEAFF

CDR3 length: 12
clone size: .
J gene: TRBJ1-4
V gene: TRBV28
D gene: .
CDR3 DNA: TGTGCCAGCAACGGTCAGGCCCCCCAACTGTTTTTT
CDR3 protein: CASNGQAPQLFF

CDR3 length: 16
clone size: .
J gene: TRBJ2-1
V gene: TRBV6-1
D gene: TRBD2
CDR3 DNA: TGTGCCAGCAGTGAATGGGGGGGGAGCTCCTACAATGAGCAGTTCTTC
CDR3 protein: CASSEWGGSSYNEQFF

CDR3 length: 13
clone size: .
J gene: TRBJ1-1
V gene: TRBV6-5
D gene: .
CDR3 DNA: TGTGCCAGCAGTCTCCAGGGGAACACTGAAGCTTTCTTT
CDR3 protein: CASSLQGNTEAFF

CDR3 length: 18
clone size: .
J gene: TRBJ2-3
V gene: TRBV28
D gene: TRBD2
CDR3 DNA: TGTGCCAGCAGTACAGGACAGGTCTTGGGGACTAGCGCAGATACGCAGTATTTT
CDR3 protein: CASSTGQVLGTSADTQYF

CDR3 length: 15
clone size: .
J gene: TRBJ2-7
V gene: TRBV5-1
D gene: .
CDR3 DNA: TGCGCCAGCAGCTTAGTAGGGAGTTCTTGGGACGAGCAGTACTTC
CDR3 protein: CASSLVGSSWDEQYF

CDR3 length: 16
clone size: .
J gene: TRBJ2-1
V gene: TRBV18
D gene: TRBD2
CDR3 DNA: TGTGCCAGCTCCCGAACTAGCGGGGTCTCCTACAATGAGCAGTTCTTC
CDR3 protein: CASSRTSGVSYNEQFF

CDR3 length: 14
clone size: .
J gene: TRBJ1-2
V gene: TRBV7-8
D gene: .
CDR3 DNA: TGTGCCAGCAGCTTAATGTCGGGGGACTATGGCTACACCTTC
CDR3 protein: CASSLMSGDYGYTF

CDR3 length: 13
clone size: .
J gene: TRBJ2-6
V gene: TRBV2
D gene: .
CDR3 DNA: TGTGCCAGCGGTGGGGAGGGGGCCAACGTCCTGACTTTC
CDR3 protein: CASGGEGANVLTF

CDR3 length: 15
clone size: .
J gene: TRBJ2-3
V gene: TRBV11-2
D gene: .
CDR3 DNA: TGTGCCAGCACCTTAACCAGGCGGGGCACAGATACGCAGTATTTT
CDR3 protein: CASTLTRRGTDTQYF

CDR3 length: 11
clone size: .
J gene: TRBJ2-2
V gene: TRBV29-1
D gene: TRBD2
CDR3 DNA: TGCAGCGTTCAGCGGGAGGGGGAGCTGTTTTTT
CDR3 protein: CSVQREGELFF

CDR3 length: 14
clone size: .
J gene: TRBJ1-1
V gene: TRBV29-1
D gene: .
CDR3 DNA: TGCAGCGTTGAAGCAGGGAGGCGAAACACTGAAGCTTTCTTT
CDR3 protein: CSVEAGRRNTEAFF

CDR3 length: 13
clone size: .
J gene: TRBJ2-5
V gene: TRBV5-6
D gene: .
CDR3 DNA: TGTGCCAGCAGTTACGGGGTGTGGGAGACCCAGTACTTC
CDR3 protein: CASSYGVWETQYF